The 5 T cell receptor beta chains listed next were all sequenced from one sample in a study of blood T cell repertoires in COVID-19. Using immunoSEQ multiplex PCR, the repertoire was profiled, and TCRdb retains in-frame clones only, with some absent. The sample has around 230,000 clones; more than 70% are singletons. Material for sequencing was peripheral blood. The receptors derive from a woman aged 50 to 60 with acute or convalescent COVID-19.

This clone occurred a few times. The chain uses TRBV29-1 and TRBJ1-1; D gene uncertain. Germline V CDR1 and CDR2: SQVTM, ANQGSEA. V dropped 0 bases and J dropped 1 base, with 3 bases sitting between them. This CDR3 is 12 amino acids long. The CDR3 is CSVEEANTEAFF. The DNA of the CDR3 is TGCAGCGTTGAAGAAGCGAACACTGAAGCTTTCTTT.

V and J are TRBV19 and TRBJ2-2; 8 bases agree with TRBD2. The CDR3 loop spans 16 amino acids. CDR1 and CDR2 from the germline V gene are LNHDA and SQIVND (reference sequence). V shed 6 bases, J shed 0 bases, and the junction held 6 bases outside the gene matches. In DNA, the CDR3 is TGTGCCAGTAGACAACGGGGGGGCCCGAACACCGGGGAGCTGTTTTTT. Encoded protein: CASRQRGGPNTGELFF.

V is TRBV5-4 and J is TRBJ1-2; no clear D. Germline V CDR1 and CDR2: SGHNT, YYREEE (reference sequence). V was cut by 1 base and J by 4 bases, with 11 bases left in between. The CDR3 spans 14 residues. CDR3: CASSLSGSVYGYTF. CDR3 in DNA: TGTGCCAGCAGCTTGTCGGGGTCCGTCTATGGCTACACCTTC.

This chain links TRBV3-1 (or the pseudogene TRBV3-2) with TRBJ2-5; 9 bases line up with TRBD2. The V gene end was trimmed by 1 base and the J gene end by 5 bases; junction bases not matched to a gene: 5. In germline, CDR1 is LGHDT, CDR2 YNNKEL (reference sequence). The CDR3 extends over 15 amino acids. The CDR3 region is CASSQASSGKETQYF. DNA for the CDR3: TGTGCCAGCAGCCAAGCGTCTAGCGGGAAGGAGACCCAGTACTTC.

The chain couples TRBV29-1 to TRBJ2-7; TRBD2 might be the D (5 bases). There are 11 residues in the CDR3. Germline loops: CDR1 SQVTM, CDR2 ANQGSEA. V was cut by 4 bases and J by 3 bases, with 7 bases left in between. DNA of the CDR3: TGCAGCGTTGTTGACTACTACGAGCAGTACTTC. This sequence encodes CSVVDYYEQYF.